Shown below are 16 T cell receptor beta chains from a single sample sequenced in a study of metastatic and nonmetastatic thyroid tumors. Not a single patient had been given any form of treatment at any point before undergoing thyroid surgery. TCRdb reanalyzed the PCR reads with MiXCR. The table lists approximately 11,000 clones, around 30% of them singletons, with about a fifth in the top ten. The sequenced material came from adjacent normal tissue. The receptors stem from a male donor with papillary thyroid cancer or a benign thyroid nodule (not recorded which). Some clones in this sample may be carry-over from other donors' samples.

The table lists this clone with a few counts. The CDR3 region is CASSQEGQREWNEQYF. Here the CDR3 DNA reads TGCGCCAGCAGCCAAGAGGGGCAGCGGGAGTGGAACGAGCAGTACTTC. V and J are TRBV4-1 and TRBJ2-7; 8 nucleotides align to TRBD2. The J segment lost 5 bases and the V segment lost 0 bases, leaving 9 bases of the junction unmatched. In germline, CDR1 is MGHRA, CDR2 YSYEKL. The CDR3 loop spans 16 amino acids.

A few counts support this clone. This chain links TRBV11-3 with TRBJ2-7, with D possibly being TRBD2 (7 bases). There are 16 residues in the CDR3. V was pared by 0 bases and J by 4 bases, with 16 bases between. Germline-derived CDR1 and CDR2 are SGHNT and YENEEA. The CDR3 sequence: CASSLESGGGDYEQYF. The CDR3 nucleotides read TGTGCCAGCAGCTTAGAGTCGGGGGGCGGGGATTACGAGCAGTACTTC.

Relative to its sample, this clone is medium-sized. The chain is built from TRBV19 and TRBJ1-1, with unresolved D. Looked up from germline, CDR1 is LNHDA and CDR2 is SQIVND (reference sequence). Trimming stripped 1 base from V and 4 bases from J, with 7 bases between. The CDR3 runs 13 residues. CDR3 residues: CASSIVGATEAFF. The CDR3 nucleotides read TGTGCCAGTAGTATAGTAGGTGCCACTGAAGCTTTCTTT.

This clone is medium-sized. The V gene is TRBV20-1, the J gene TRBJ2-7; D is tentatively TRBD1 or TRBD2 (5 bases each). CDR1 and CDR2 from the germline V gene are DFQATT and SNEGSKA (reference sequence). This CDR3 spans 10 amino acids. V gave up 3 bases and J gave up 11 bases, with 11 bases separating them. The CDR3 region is CSARAGREYF. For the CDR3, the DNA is TGCAGTGCTAGGGCGGGCAGGGAGTACTTC.

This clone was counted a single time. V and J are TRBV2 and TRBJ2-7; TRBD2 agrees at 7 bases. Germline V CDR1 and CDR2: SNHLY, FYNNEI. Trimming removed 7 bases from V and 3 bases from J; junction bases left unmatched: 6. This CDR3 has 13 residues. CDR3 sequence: CASILAEIYEQYF. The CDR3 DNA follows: TGTGCCAGCATTCTAGCGGAGATCTACGAGCAGTACTTC.

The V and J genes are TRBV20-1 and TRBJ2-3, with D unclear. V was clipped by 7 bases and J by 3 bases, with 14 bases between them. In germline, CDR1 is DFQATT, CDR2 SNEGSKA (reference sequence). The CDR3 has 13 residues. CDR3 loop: CSGAHGQTDTQYF. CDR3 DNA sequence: TGCAGTGGGGCCCACGGCCAGACAGATACGCAGTATTTT.

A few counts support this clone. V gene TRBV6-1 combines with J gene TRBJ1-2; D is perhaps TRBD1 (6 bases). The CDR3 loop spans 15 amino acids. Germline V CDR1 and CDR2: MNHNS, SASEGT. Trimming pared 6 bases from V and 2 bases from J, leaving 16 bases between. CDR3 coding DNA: TGTGCCAGCAGCCCCGGAAACACAGGGAACTATGGCTACACCTTC. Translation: CASSPGNTGNYGYTF.

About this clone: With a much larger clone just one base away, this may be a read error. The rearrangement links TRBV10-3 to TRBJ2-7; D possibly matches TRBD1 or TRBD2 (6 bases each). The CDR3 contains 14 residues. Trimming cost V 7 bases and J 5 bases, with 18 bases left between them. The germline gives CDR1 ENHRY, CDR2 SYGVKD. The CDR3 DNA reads TGTGCCATCATGTGGACTCGCGGGGACAACGAGCAGTACTTC. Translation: CAIMWTRGDNEQYF.

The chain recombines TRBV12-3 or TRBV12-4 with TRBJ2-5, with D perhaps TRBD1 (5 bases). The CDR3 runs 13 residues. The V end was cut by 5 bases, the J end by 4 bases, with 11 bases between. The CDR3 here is CASSRGFGETQYF. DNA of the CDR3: TGTGCCAGCAGTAGGGGTTTTGGAGAGACCCAGTACTTC.

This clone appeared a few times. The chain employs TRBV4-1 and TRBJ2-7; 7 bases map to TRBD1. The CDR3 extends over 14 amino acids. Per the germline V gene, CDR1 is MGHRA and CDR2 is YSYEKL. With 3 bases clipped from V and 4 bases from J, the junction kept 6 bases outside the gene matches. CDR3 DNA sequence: TGCGCCAGCAGCCAGGGACAGAGTAGTTACGAGCAGTACTTC. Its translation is CASSQGQSSYEQYF.

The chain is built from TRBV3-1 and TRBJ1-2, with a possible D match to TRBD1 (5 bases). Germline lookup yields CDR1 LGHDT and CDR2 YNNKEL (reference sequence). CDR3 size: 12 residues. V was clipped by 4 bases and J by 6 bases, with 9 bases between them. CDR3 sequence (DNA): TGTGCCAGCAGCCGAGACAGTCATGGCTACACCTTC. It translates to CASSRDSHGYTF.

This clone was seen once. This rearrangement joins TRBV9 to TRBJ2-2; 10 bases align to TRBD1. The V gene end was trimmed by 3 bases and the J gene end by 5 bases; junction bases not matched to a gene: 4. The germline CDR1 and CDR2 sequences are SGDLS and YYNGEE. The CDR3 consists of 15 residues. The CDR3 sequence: CASSERTGGTGELFF. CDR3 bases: TGTGCCAGCAGCGAGAGGACAGGGGGTACCGGGGAGCTGTTTTTT. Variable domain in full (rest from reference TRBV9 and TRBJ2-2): DSGVTQTPKHLITATGQRVTLRCSPRSGDLSVYWYQQSLDQGLQFLIQYYNGEERAKGNILERFSAQQFPDLHSELNLSSLELGDSALYFCASSERTGGTGELFFGEGSRLTVL.

The CDR3 sequence: CASSPNTGMNTEAFF. CDR3 nucleotides: TGCGCCAGCAGCCCCAATACGGGTATGAACACTGAAGCTTTCTTT. The rearrangement links TRBV5-1 to TRBJ1-1; D unresolved. This CDR3 spans 15 amino acids. V lost 4 bases to trimming and J lost 0 bases, with 13 bases between them. Germline CDR1 SGHRS, CDR2 YFSETQ.

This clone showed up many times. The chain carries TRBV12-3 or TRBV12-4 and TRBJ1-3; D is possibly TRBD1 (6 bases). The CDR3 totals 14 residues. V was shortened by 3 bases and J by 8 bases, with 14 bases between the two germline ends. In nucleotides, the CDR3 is TGTGCCAGCAGTTTGGCGGGGGCCGCGCACACCATATATTTT. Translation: CASSLAGAAHTIYF.

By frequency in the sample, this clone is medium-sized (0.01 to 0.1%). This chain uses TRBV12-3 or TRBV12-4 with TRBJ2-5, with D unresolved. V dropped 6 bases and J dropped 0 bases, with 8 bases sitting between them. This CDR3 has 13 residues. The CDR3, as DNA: TGTGCCAGCAGCCCTGGCAACCAAGAGACCCAGTACTTC. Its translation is CASSPGNQETQYF.

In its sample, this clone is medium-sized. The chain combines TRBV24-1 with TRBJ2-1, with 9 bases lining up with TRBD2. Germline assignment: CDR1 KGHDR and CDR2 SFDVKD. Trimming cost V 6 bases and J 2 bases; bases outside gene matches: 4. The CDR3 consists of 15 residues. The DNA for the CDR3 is TGTGCCACCAGTACTAGCGGGCCTACCTACAATGAGCAGTTCTTC. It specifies CATSTSGPTYNEQFF.